These 23 T cell receptor beta chains share one sample of origin, sequenced in a study of post-analysis software for immune sequencing data. Notes on the study in general: Five or six TRBV segments, TRBV5-6, TRBV5-1 and TRBV20-1 among them, were found more frequent in patients than controls.

Unique molecular identifiers featured in each of the TCR beta cDNA libraries. TCRdb reprocessed the PCR reads with MiXCR, giving one entry per CDR3 protein. In the table there are a few hundred thousand distinct CDR3 sequences, roughly 35% of which are singletons. These receptors' targets are unknown. The specimen sequenced was blood. The receptors were sampled from a girl aged 10 to 17 with multiple sclerosis.

The J gene is TRBJ2-1, the V gene TRBV28, with D possibly being TRBD2 (5 bases). Near its end, the DNA agrees better with TRBJ2-7, so the J call may be wrong. The germline V gene has CDR1 MDHEN and CDR2 SYDVKM. This CDR3 is built from 12 residues. CDR3 region: CASSITRGEQYF. The CDR3 region has the DNA TGTGCCAGCAGTATAACCCGGGGTGAGCAGTACTTC.

The CDR3 region is CASSLRGNAAYNEQFF. Here the CDR3 DNA reads TGTGCCAGCAGCTTAAGAGGGAACGCAGCCTACAATGAGCAGTTCTTC. V and J are TRBV11-2 and TRBJ2-1; tentative D call: TRBD2 (5 bases). Germline CDR1 SGHAT, CDR2 FQNNGV. This CDR3 region has 16 residues. The V gene lost 2 bases and the J gene lost 2 bases, with 13 bases spanning the gap.

This sequence joins TRBV20-1 and TRBJ2-7, with a possible D match to TRBD1 (6 bases). Trimming pared 5 bases from V and 3 bases from J, leaving 11 bases between. There are 12 residues in the CDR3. Germline V gene lookup returns CDR1 DFQATT and CDR2 SNEGSKA (reference sequence). CDR3: CSAVTGRYEQYF. As DNA, the CDR3 is TGCAGTGCTGTGACAGGCCGCTACGAGCAGTACTTC.

This clonotype was picked up many times. Its ends do not fully match the called genes, so a read error is possible. This sequence joins TRBV18 and TRBJ2-5; maybe TRBD1 (5 bases). Germline CDR1 KGHSH, CDR2 LQKENI. The length of the CDR3 is 13 residues. The CDR3 DNA sequence: TGCGCCAGCAGCCCCGGTAGGGGTGAGACCCAGTACTTC. Protein product: CASSPGRGETQYF.

A few counts support this clonotype. This chain uses TRBV20-1 with TRBJ2-3; 14 bases are shared with TRBD2. The germline V gene has CDR1 DFQATT and CDR2 SNEGSKA (reference sequence). The CDR3 is 14 residues long. This CDR3 is CSQKGLAGADTQYF. DNA of the CDR3: TGCAGCCAAAAGGGACTAGCGGGGGCAGATACGCAGTATTTT.

This clonotype has ten or more counts. The chain links TRBV13 to TRBJ2-7, with unresolved D. There are 13 residues in the CDR3. The V gene's germline CDR1 is PRHDT and CDR2 FYEKMQ (reference sequence). Trimming cost V 1 base and J 4 bases, with 8 bases left between them. Written as DNA, the CDR3 is TGTGCCAGCAGCTTAGAGGTCAGTTACGAGCAGTACTTC. Its translation is CASSLEVSYEQYF.

The rearrangement joins TRBV27 to TRBJ1-4; TRBD1 is a possible D gene (5 bases). The CDR3 contains 15 residues. Germline loops: CDR1 MNHEY, CDR2 SMNVEV (reference sequence). V was shortened by 5 bases and J by 7 bases, with 17 bases between the two germline ends. For the CDR3, the DNA is TGTGCCAGCAGTATGACCGGGACTATGGGTGAAAAACTGTTTTTT. Amino acid sequence: CASSMTGTMGEKLFF.

As concerns this clonotype: The junction shows a germline mismatch at one end, possibly a read error. The chain uses TRBV6-6 and TRBJ2-5; 11 bases match TRBD2. The CDR3 runs to 17 residues. Germline V lookup: CDR1 MNHNY, CDR2 SVGAGI (reference sequence). DNA for the CDR3: TGTGTCAGCAGTTATGGGTTGACTAGCGGGGTGGCAGAGACCCAGTACTTC. It encodes CVSSYGLTSGVAETQYF.

This clonotype has only a few counts. V is TRBV10-3 and J is TRBJ1-5; the match to TRBD1 covers 12 bases. Germline V CDR1 and CDR2: ENHRY, SYGVKD. J lost 0 bases, V lost 3 bases, and 3 bases had no gene match. This CDR3 is 17 amino acids long. The CDR3 loop reads CAISEGTGGFSNQPQHF. CDR3 sequence (DNA): TGTGCCATCAGTGAAGGGACAGGGGGCTTTAGCAATCAGCCCCAGCATTTT.

V and J are TRBV5-1 and TRBJ2-5; 10 bases line up with TRBD2. The trim removed 2 bases at V and 4 bases at J, leaving 5 bases unmatched. The germline gives CDR1 SGHRS, CDR2 YFSETQ. This CDR3 has 15 amino acids. This CDR3 reads CASSLAGGRGETQYF. CDR3 DNA: TGCGCCAGCAGCTTAGCGGGGGGGCGTGGAGAGACCCAGTACTTC.

This chain joins TRBV20-1 and TRBJ2-5; D is unresolved. Germline V CDR1 and CDR2: DFQATT, SNEGSKA (reference sequence). The CDR3 is 14 residues long. The germline V and J ends were trimmed by 0 bases and 5 bases, with 13 bases remaining between them. The DNA of the CDR3 is TGCAGTGCTAGAGAAGGTGGAAAAGGGGAGACCCAGTACTTC. As protein: CSAREGGKGETQYF.

The genes are TRBV6-2 or TRBV6-3 and TRBJ2-1; tentatively, D is TRBD2 (6 bases). Germline V gene lookup returns CDR1 MNHEY and CDR2 SVGEGT. The CDR3 totals 21 residues. Trimming removed 0 bases at V and 0 bases at J, with 24 bases between. The DNA of the CDR3 is TGTGCCAGCAGTTACTCTACTAGGAGGGCCCGTGGGTTCAGCTCCTACAATGAGCAGTTCTTC. It translates to CASSYSTRRARGFSSYNEQFF.

This clonotype was picked up a small number of times. This chain links TRBV7-2 with TRBJ2-7, with D tentatively TRBD2 (5 bases). V was pared by 5 bases and J by 5 bases, with 19 bases between. The CDR3 extends over 15 amino acids. CDR1 and CDR2 from the germline V gene are SGHTA and FQGNSA. Here the CDR3 reads CASSPSRDGGHEQYF. As DNA, the CDR3 is TGTGCCAGCAGCCCCTCGAGGGATGGAGGACACGAGCAGTACTTC.

Concerning this clonotype: Just one base apart from a much larger clone, this may be a read error. The CDR3 DNA follows: TGTGCCATCAGTGAGCCTTCCGGCCGGGGGCCGAGCTACACCTTC. Translating it yields CAISEPSGRGPSYTF. The V and J genes are TRBV10-3 and TRBJ1-2; D perhaps matches TRBD1 (6 bases). Germline values: CDR1 ENHRY, CDR2 SYGVKD. The CDR3 consists of 15 residues. The V gene lost 2 bases and the J gene lost 9 bases, with 19 bases spanning the gap.

The V and J genes are TRBV12-3 or TRBV12-4 and TRBJ2-4; TRBD2 matches at 14 bases. The ends lost 2 bases at V and 7 bases at J; junction bases unmatched: 7. CDR3 length equals 17 residues. CDR3 sequence reads: CASSLMFGLAGGNIQYF. CDR3 sequence (DNA): TGTGCCAGCAGTTTAATGTTCGGACTAGCGGGGGGTAACATTCAGTACTTC.

V gene TRBV7-2 combines with J gene TRBJ1-1, with D perhaps TRBD1 (6 bases). Germline loops: CDR1 SGHTA, CDR2 FQGNSA. V was clipped by 4 bases and J by 4 bases, with 16 bases between them. This CDR3 has 15 residues. In DNA form, the CDR3 reads TGTGCCAGCAGCTCCCTCGGCGGGGGCCTCACTGAAGCTTTCTTT. It codes for CASSSLGGGLTEAFF.

The chain combines TRBV7-3 with TRBJ2-1; TRBD1 is a possible D gene (5 bases). The CDR3 covers 15 residues. CDR1 and CDR2 (germline): SGHTA, FQGTGA. V lost 5 bases, J lost 7 bases, and 18 bases lay in between. The CDR3: CASSRDSLERNEQFF. The CDR3 bases are TGTGCCAGCAGCCGAGACAGTTTAGAAAGGAATGAGCAGTTCTTC. The variable domain in full, completed from reference TRBV7-3 and TRBJ2-1, reads GAGVSQTPSNKVTEKGKYVELRCDPISGHTALYWYRQSLGQGPEFLIYFQGTGAADDSGLPNDRFFAVRPEGSVSTLKIQRTERGDSAVYLCASSRDSLERNEQFFGPGTRLTVL.

This clonotype was observed at least ten times. J is TRBJ2-6 and V is TRBV7-9; TRBD1 is a possible D gene (6 bases). The CDR3 is 16 amino acids. Germline V gene sequence: CDR1 SEHNR, CDR2 FQNEAQ (reference sequence). With 10 bases removed from V and 1 base from J, the gap between germline ends came to 17 bases. The CDR3 coding sequence is TGTGCCACCCCTTACGTGGGGGCGTCTGGGGCCAACGTCCTGACTTTC. This encodes CATPYVGASGANVLTF.

This clonotype showed up just a few times. V usage is TRBV6-1 and J usage is TRBJ2-3; TRBD1 might be the D (5 bases). In germline, CDR1 is MNHNS, CDR2 SASEGT. V was pared by 4 bases and J by 7 bases, with 18 bases between. This CDR3 has 15 residues. The CDR3 here is CASSAIDRSTNTQYF. The CDR3 DNA follows: TGTGCCAGCAGTGCGATCGACAGATCCACGAATACGCAGTATTTT.

This rearrangement joins TRBV10-3 to TRBJ1-4, with 7 bases identical to TRBD1. The length of the CDR3 is 14 residues. The ends lost 5 bases at V and 0 bases at J; junction bases unmatched: 0. Per germline, CDR1 ENHRY and CDR2 SYGVKD. CDR3 amino acids: CAISTGATNEKLFF. In DNA form, the CDR3 reads TGTGCCATCAGTACAGGGGCAACTAATGAAAAACTGTTTTTT.

This clonotype was observed once. CDR3 protein: CASSVVGAGDTQYF. In DNA, the CDR3 is TGTGCCAGCAGCGTTGTGGGGGCAGGAGATACGCAGTATTTT. The V call is TRBV9, the J call TRBJ2-3; the D gene is possibly TRBD1 (6 bases). Germline lookup yields CDR1 SGDLS and CDR2 YYNGEE. The CDR3 runs to 14 residues. V was cut by 2 bases and J by 5 bases, with 12 bases left in between.

The CDR3 DNA reads TGTGCCAGCAGCTTCTCGACAGGGGGAGATACGCAGTATTTT. Translation gives CASSFSTGGDTQYF. The chain uses TRBV7-8 and TRBJ2-3; 9 bases line up with TRBD1. The V segment lost 3 bases and the J segment 5 bases; nucleotides outside the gene matches: 3. Germline V gene lookup returns CDR1 SGHVS and CDR2 FQNEAQ. This CDR3 contains 14 residues.

The rearrangement joins TRBV5-4 to TRBJ2-5; 7 nucleotides match TRBD2. V was clipped by 4 bases and J by 1 base; unmatched bases: 10. The length of the CDR3 is 16 residues. Germline CDR1 reads SGHNT; CDR2 reads YYREEE (reference sequence). The CDR3: CASSRGGGMTQETQYF. In DNA, the CDR3 is TGTGCCAGCAGCCGTGGGGGAGGGATGACCCAAGAGACCCAGTACTTC.